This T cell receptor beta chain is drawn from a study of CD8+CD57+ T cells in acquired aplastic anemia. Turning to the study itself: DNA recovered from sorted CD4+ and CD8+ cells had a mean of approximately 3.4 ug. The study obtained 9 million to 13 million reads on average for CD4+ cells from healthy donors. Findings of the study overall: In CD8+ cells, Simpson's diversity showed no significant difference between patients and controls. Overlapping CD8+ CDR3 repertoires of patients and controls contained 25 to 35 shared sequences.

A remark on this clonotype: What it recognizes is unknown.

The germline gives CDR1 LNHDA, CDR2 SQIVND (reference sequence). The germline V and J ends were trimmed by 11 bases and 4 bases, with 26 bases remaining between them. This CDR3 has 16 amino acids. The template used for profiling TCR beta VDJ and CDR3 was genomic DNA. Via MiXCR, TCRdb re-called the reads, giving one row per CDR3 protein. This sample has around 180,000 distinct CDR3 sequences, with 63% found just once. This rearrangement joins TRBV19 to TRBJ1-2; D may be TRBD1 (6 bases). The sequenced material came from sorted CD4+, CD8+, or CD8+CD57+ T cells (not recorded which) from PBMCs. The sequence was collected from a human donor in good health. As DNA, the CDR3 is TGTGCCCGCAGAGGGACACTTTTGGAGGGATCCTATGGCTACACCTTC. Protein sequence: CARRGTLLEGSYGYTF. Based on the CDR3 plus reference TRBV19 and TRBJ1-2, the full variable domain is DGGITQSPKYLFRKEGQNVTLSCEQNLNHDAMYWYRQDPGQGLRLIYYSQIVNDFQKGDIAEGYSVSREKKESFPLTVTSAQKNPTAFYLCARRGTLLEGSYGYTFGSGTRLTVV.